The subject of this entry is one TCR beta chain. This sample is drawn from a study of blood T cell repertoires in COVID-19. This CDR3 has 16 amino acids. The V segment lost 5 bases and the J segment 5 bases; nucleotides outside the gene matches: 7. The germline gives CDR1 MNHEY, CDR2 SMNVEV (reference sequence). The assay was immunoSEQ multiplex PCR, and TCRdb's table has in-frame clones only and misses some. Of 310,000 or so clones listed, 88% are singletons. V and J are TRBV27 and TRBJ1-3; 12 nucleotides line up with TRBD1. This sequence was found in a woman aged 30 to 39 with COVID-19, enrolled during active disease. The sequenced sample consisted of peripheral blood. The CDR3 DNA sequence: TGTGCCAGCAGTGCATCCGGGACAGGGGGCAGAAACACCATATATTTT. Protein product: CASSASGTGGRNTIYF.